The 25 T cell receptor beta chains below all came from one sample that was sequenced in a study of cytomegalovirus exposure and HLA in healthy donors. Both 60 Vbeta primers and 13 Jbeta primers went into the PCR. The repertoire was sequenced with immunoSEQ multiplex PCR; TCRdb's copy has only in-frame clones and lacks some. The sample includes some 110,000 clones, under 70% of them seen just once. The sample consisted of PBMCs. Every receptor here comes from a man aged 30-40 years in good health and CMV-seropositive.

The chain links TRBV7-3 to TRBJ2-3; D not certain. The germline CDR1 and CDR2 sequences are SGHTA and FQGTGA. There are 14 residues in the CDR3. V was cut by 5 bases and J by 4 bases, with 13 bases left in between. The CDR3 region is CASSLAVVPDTQYF. CDR3 bases: TGTGCCAGCAGCCTCGCGGTAGTACCAGATACGCAGTATTTT.

This chain links TRBV5-1 with TRBJ2-1; 7 positions match TRBD1. The trim removed 2 bases at V and 3 bases at J, leaving 5 bases unmatched. CDR3 length: 15 residues. Germline loops: CDR1 SGHRS, CDR2 YFSETQ. The CDR3 coding sequence is TGCGCCAGCAGCTTCCGGGACAGTAACTACAATGAGCAGTTCTTC. This codes for CASSFRDSNYNEQFF.

This clone was picked up one time. Distinct nucleotide sequences in the sample also encode this CDR3. The chain links TRBV5-1 to TRBJ2-1, with a tentative D call TRBD1 (6 bases). This CDR3 is 15 amino acids long. Trimming left V 0 bases short and J 0 bases short, with 7 bases between. The germline V gene encodes CDR1 SGHRS and CDR2 YFSETQ. In DNA, the CDR3 is TGCGCCAGCAGCTTGGGAGGGGGCTCCTACAATGAGCAGTTCTTC. This gives the protein CASSLGGGSYNEQFF.

The chain has TRBV20-1 and TRBJ1-2; TRBD1 matches 8 bases. The CDR3 has 11 amino acids. Germline loops: CDR1 DFQATT, CDR2 SNEGSKA (reference sequence). Germline trimming cut 8 bases from V and 7 bases from J; bases unmatched to any gene: 6. CDR3 in DNA: TGCAGTCCTCGGACAGGGAGTGGCTACACCTTC. Translating gives CSPRTGSGYTF.

This chain uses TRBV6-5 with TRBJ2-5, with a possible D match to TRBD1 (6 bases). The J call may be faulty, since TRBJ2-7 better matches the DNA end. There are 14 residues in the CDR3. Per germline, CDR1 MNHEY and CDR2 SVGAGI. This CDR3 is CASRPQGDSYEQYF. In nucleotides, the CDR3 is TGTGCCAGCAGACCACAGGGAGACTCCTACGAGCAGTACTTC.

The rearrangement uses TRBV9 and TRBJ2-3; tentative D call: TRBD2 (6 bases). Germline CDR1 and CDR2: SGDLS and YYNGEE. This CDR3 comprises 13 residues. Trimming shortened V by 7 bases and J by 5 bases, and 14 bases separated the two germline ends. The CDR3 sequence is CASDGGGQDTQYF. The DNA for the CDR3 is TGTGCCAGCGACGGGGGAGGCCAAGATACGCAGTATTTT.

V is TRBV19 and J is TRBJ2-2; 11 bases are shared with TRBD2. The V gene's germline CDR1 is LNHDA and CDR2 SQIVND (reference sequence). This CDR3 has 18 amino acids. Trimming removed 5 bases from V and 1 base from J; junction bases left unmatched: 9. DNA for the CDR3: TGTGCCAGTAGTCTCTCCGGACTAGCGGGTGTGAACACCGGGGAGCTGTTTTTT. Protein product: CASSLSGLAGVNTGELFF.

The genes are TRBV11-2 and TRBJ2-1; D is unclear. This CDR3 is built from 13 residues. Trimming left V 0 bases short and J 7 bases short, with 7 bases between. Looked up from germline, CDR1 is SGHAT and CDR2 is FQNNGV. CDR3 in amino acids: CASSLDFRNEQFF. Written as DNA, the CDR3 is TGTGCCAGCAGCTTAGATTTCAGGAATGAGCAGTTCTTC.

The chain employs TRBV5-4 and TRBJ2-1, with D possibly matching TRBD2 (5 bases). Trimming removed 0 bases from V and 0 bases from J, with 13 bases in between. The CDR3 extends over 17 amino acids. Germline V gives CDR1 SGHNT, CDR2 YYREEE (reference sequence). As DNA, the CDR3 is TGTGCCAGCAGCTTGGGGGGTAGCGCACTCTCCTACAATGAGCAGTTCTTC. This encodes CASSLGGSALSYNEQFF. The variable domain in full, completed from reference TRBV5-4 and TRBJ2-1, reads ETGVTQSPTHLIKTRGQQVTLRCSSQSGHNTVSWYQQALGQGPQFIFQYYREEENGRGNFPPRFSGLQFPNYSSELNVNALELDDSALYLCASSLGGSALSYNEQFFGPGTRLTVL.

This sequence joins TRBV6-5 and TRBJ1-2, with D hard to call. Germline CDR1 MNHEY, CDR2 SVGAGI. V was pared by 2 bases and J by 6 bases, with 19 bases between. The CDR3 covers 16 residues. CDR3 in amino acids: CASSYGLGLGGHGYTF. CDR3 nucleotide sequence: TGTGCCAGCAGTTACGGACTAGGGCTGGGTGGGCATGGCTACACCTTC.

This clone was seen more than once but under ten times. The chain couples TRBV4-2 to TRBJ1-2, with D uncertain. V shed 3 bases and J shed 5 bases, with 13 bases lying between them. The CDR3 is made up of 14 amino acids. In germline, CDR1 is LGHNA, CDR2 YNFKEQ. CDR3 nucleotide sequence: TGTGCCAGCAGCCACCATCACAGTCGGTATGGCTACACCTTC. Protein sequence: CASSHHHSRYGYTF.

The rearrangement uses TRBV6-5 and TRBJ1-2, with D possibly matching TRBD1 (6 bases). CDR3 length equals 14 residues. Germline-derived CDR1 and CDR2 are MNHEY and SVGAGI. The ends were cut back, 5 bases at V and 2 bases at J, with 12 bases in the middle. The DNA for the CDR3 is TGTGCCAGCAGTGAATACAGGGCAAACTATGGCTACACCTTC. Protein sequence: CASSEYRANYGYTF.

This clone appeared a single time. The chain links TRBV27 to TRBJ1-2; D call uncertain. Germline values: CDR1 MNHEY, CDR2 SMNVEV (reference sequence). V lost 8 bases, J lost 4 bases, and 14 bases lay in between. The CDR3 has 13 amino acids. CDR3 loop: CASAPVYRYGYTF. CDR3 nucleotides: TGTGCCAGCGCCCCGGTCTACCGCTATGGCTACACCTTC.

The V gene is TRBV28, the J gene TRBJ2-1, with 7 bases matching TRBD1. With 1 base clipped from V and 2 bases from J, the junction kept 5 bases outside the gene matches. The CDR3 runs 16 residues. Per the germline V gene, CDR1 is MDHEN and CDR2 is SYDVKM. In DNA form, the CDR3 reads TGTGCCAGCAGTTTATCCGGGACAGCCACCTACAATGAGCAGTTCTTC. Its translation: CASSLSGTATYNEQFF.

The chain couples TRBV27 to TRBJ2-3; 10 bases are a match to TRBD2. The CDR3 is 14 amino acids. The V gene's germline CDR1 is MNHEY and CDR2 SMNVEV (reference sequence). V shed 4 bases, J shed 7 bases, and the junction held 5 bases outside the gene matches. As DNA, the CDR3 is TGTGCCAGCAGTTCAGAGCGGGGGGGCCATACGCAGTATTTT. It specifies CASSSERGGHTQYF.

Only a few counts were recorded for this clone. CDR3 loop: CASSIGPGGAYGYTF. CDR3 in DNA: TGTGCCAGTAGTATAGGTCCGGGGGGTGCCTATGGCTACACCTTC. The chain uses TRBV19 and TRBJ1-2, with a weak D call TRBD1 (5 bases). V was clipped by 1 base and J by 4 bases, with 13 bases between them. CDR1 LNHDA and CDR2 SQIVND come from the germline V gene (reference sequence). This CDR3 spans 15 amino acids. Looking up the rest from reference TRBV19 and TRBJ1-2 gives the full variable domain: DGGITQSPKYLFRKEGQNVTLSCEQNLNHDAMYWYRQDPGQGLRLIYYSQIVNDFQKGDIAEGYSVSREKKESFPLTVTSAQKNPTAFYLCASSIGPGGAYGYTFGSGTRLTVV.

The J gene is TRBJ1-1, the V gene TRBV7-9; D might be TRBD1 (6 bases). From germline, CDR1 is SEHNR and CDR2 FQNEAQ (reference sequence). V gave up 1 base and J gave up 13 bases, with 16 bases separating them. The CDR3 has 13 residues. DNA for the CDR3: TGTGCCAGCAGCTTAGAGGGATCGGGAGGGGGTTTCTTT. This translates into CASSLEGSGGGFF. The full variable domain, its missing parts supplied by reference TRBV7-9 and TRBJ1-1, is DTGVSQNPRHKITKRGQNVTFRCDPISEHNRLYWYRQTLGQGPEFLTYFQNEAQLEKSRLLSDRFSAERPKGSFSTLEIQRTEQGDSAMYLCASSLEGSGGGFFGQGTRLTVV.

The rearrangement joins TRBV11-3 to TRBJ2-1; TRBD1 agrees at 7 bases. After removal of 4 bases from V and 8 bases from J, the junction contained 2 bases not matched to a gene. The CDR3 spans 12 residues. Germline CDR1 SGHNT, CDR2 YENEEA. The CDR3: CASSYRGDEQFF. The CDR3 DNA follows: TGTGCCAGCAGCTACAGGGGTGATGAGCAGTTCTTC.

This clone appeared a few times. This chain links TRBV30 with TRBJ1-6; TRBD1 agrees at 9 bases. V shed 3 bases, J shed 9 bases, and the junction held 9 bases outside the gene matches. The germline gives CDR1 GTSNPN, CDR2 SVGIG (reference sequence). The CDR3 totals 15 residues. The chain's CDR3 is CAWRIQTGGISPLHF. CDR3 DNA: TGTGCCTGGAGGATACAGACAGGGGGGATTTCACCCCTCCACTTT. Variable domain in full (rest from reference TRBV30 and TRBJ1-6): SQTIHQWPATLVQPVGSPLSLECTVEGTSNPNLYWYRQAAGRGLQLLFYSVGIGQISSEVPQNLSASRPQDRQFILSSKKLLLSDSGFYLCAWRIQTGGISPLHFGNGTRLTVT.

Only a few counts were recorded for this clone. The chain carries TRBV18 and TRBJ1-5; D remains ambiguous. Trimming removed 3 bases at V and 0 bases at J, with 24 bases between. The CDR3 covers 20 residues. Germline-derived CDR1 and CDR2 are KGHSH and LQKENI. CDR3 nucleotide sequence: TGTGCCAGCTCACCCGCGAGGGTGCTTTTACCCCCATATAGCAATCAGCCCCAGCATTTT. This codes for CASSPARVLLPPYSNQPQHF.

CDR3 sequence (DNA): TGTGCCAGCAGTGAGTGGGCGGGAAGCTCCTACGAGCAGTACGTC. Protein product: CASSEWAGSSYEQYV. The V and J genes are TRBV6-1 and TRBJ2-7; TRBD2 might be the D (6 bases). The length of the CDR3 is 15 residues. With 3 bases removed from V and 0 bases from J, the gap between germline ends came to 12 bases. From germline, CDR1 is MNHNS and CDR2 SASEGT.

The rearrangement links TRBV27 to TRBJ1-1; the D gene is possibly TRBD1 (6 bases). Germline CDR1 is MNHEY and CDR2 is SMNVEV (reference sequence). The V end was cut by 3 bases, the J end by 5 bases, with 10 bases between. This CDR3 is 13 amino acids long. The CDR3 reads CASSFTGLTEAFF. Written as DNA, the CDR3 is TGTGCCAGCAGTTTCACAGGGTTGACTGAAGCTTTCTTT.

The gene calls are TRBV29-1 and TRBJ1-1, with TRBD1 matching over 9 bases. This CDR3 has 15 amino acids. Germline CDR1 is SQVTM and CDR2 is ANQGSEA. V dropped 4 bases and J dropped 1; count of bases not matched to a gene: 7. CDR3 residues: CSVAIGTGRNTEAFF. In nucleotides, the CDR3 is TGCAGCGTTGCTATTGGGACAGGGAGGAACACTGAAGCTTTCTTT.

A few counts support this clone. The chain joins TRBV4-1 to TRBJ1-2; the D gene is possibly TRBD1 (5 bases). The CDR3 is made up of 15 amino acids. Trimming removed 0 bases from V and 8 bases from J, with 16 bases in between. In germline, CDR1 is MGHRA, CDR2 YSYEKL. The CDR3 DNA reads TGCGCCAGCAGCCAAGAACGACAGTATCCCCTAGGCTACACCTTC. It yields the protein CASSQERQYPLGYTF.

This chain links TRBV27 with TRBJ2-7; D may be TRBD1 (6 bases). This CDR3 is built from 13 residues. CDR1 MNHEY and CDR2 SMNVEV come from the germline V gene (reference sequence). V was trimmed by 5 bases and J by 4 bases, leaving 12 bases between them. This CDR3 reads CASSAAGAYEQYV. The DNA of the CDR3 is TGTGCCAGCAGTGCCGCAGGGGCTTACGAGCAGTACGTC.